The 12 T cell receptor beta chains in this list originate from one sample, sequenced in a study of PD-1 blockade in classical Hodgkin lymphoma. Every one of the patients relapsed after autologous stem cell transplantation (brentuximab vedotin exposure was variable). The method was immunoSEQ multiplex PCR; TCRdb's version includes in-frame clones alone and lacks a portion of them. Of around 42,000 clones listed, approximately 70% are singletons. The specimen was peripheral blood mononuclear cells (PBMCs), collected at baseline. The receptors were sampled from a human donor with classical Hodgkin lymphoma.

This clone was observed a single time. The DNA of the CDR3 is TGTGCCAGCAGCTCCCTTCTGGGCACAGATACGCAGTATTTT. Its translation is CASSSLLGTDTQYF. V usage is TRBV7-3 and J usage is TRBJ2-3; D uncertain. The CDR3 loop spans 14 amino acids. Trimming shortened V by 4 bases and J by 1 base, and 9 bases separated the two germline ends. Germline V gene lookup returns CDR1 SGHTA and CDR2 FQGTGA.

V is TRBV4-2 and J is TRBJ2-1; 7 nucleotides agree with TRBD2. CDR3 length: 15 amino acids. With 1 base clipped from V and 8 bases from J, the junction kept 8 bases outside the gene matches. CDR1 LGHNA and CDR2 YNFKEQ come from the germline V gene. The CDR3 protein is CASSQVLAEGYEQFF. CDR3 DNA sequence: TGTGCCAGCAGCCAAGTTCTAGCGGAGGGGTATGAGCAGTTCTTC.

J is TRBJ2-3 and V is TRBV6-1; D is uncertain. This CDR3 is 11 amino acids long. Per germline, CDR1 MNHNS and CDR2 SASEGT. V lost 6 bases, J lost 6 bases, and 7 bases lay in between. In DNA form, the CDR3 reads TGTGCCAGCAGGATTTTTGATACGCAGTATTTT. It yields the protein CASRIFDTQYF.

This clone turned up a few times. CDR3 bases: TGTGCCAGCAGCATCACAGGGGGCCTACAAGAGACCCAGTACTTC. Its protein is CASSITGGLQETQYF. The rearrangement links TRBV9 to TRBJ2-5, with 9 nucleotides matching TRBD1. V lost 4 bases, J lost 2 bases, and 6 bases stayed unmatched. The germline gives CDR1 SGDLS, CDR2 YYNGEE. The CDR3 has 15 amino acids.

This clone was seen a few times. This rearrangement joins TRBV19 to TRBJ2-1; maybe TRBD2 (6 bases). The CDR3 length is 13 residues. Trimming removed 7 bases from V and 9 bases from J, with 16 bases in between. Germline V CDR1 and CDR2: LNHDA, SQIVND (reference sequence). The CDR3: CASTLGGGSEQFF. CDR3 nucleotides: TGTGCCAGTACCCTAGGCGGAGGGAGTGAGCAGTTCTTC.

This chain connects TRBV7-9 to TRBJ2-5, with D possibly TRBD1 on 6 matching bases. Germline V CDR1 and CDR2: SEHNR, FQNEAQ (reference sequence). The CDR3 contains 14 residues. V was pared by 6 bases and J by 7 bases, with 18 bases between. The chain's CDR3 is CASSRSQGIGTQYF. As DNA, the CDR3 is TGTGCCAGCAGTCGCTCCCAGGGGATTGGGACCCAGTACTTC. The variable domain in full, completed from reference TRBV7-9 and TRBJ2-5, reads DTGVSQNPRHKITKRGQNVTFRCDPISEHNRLYWYRQTLGQGPEFLTYFQNEAQLEKSRLLSDRFSAERPKGSFSTLEIQRTEQGDSAMYLCASSRSQGIGTQYFGPGTRLLVL.

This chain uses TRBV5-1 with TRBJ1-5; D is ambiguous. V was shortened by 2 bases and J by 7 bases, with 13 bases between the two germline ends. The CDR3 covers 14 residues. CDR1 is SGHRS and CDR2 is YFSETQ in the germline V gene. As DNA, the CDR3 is TGCGCCAGCAGCTTAGGTGGGCCAAGCCAGCCCCAGCATTTT. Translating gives CASSLGGPSQPQHF.

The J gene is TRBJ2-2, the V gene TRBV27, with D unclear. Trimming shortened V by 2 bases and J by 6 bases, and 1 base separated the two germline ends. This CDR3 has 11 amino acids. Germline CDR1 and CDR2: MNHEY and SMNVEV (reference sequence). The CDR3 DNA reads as TGTGCCAGCAGTTTAGCCGGGGAGCTGTTTTTT. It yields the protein CASSLAGELFF.

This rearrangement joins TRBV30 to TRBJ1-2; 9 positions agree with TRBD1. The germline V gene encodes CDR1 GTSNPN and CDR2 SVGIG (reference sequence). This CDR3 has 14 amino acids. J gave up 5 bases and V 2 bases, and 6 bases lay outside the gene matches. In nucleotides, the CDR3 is TGTGCCTGGAGTTCCGGGACAGGGAAGTATGGCTACACCTTC. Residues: CAWSSGTGKYGYTF. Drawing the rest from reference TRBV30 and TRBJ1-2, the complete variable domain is SQTIHQWPATLVQPVGSPLSLECTVEGTSNPNLYWYRQAAGRGLQLLFYSVGIGQISSEVPQNLSASRPQDRQFILSSKKLLLSDSGFYLCAWSSGTGKYGYTFGSGTRLTVV.

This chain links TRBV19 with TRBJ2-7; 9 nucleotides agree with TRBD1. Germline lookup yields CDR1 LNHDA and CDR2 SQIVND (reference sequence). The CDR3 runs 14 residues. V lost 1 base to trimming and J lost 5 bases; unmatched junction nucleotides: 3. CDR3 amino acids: CASSIGTGVNEQYF. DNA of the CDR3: TGTGCCAGTAGTATAGGGACAGGGGTCAACGAGCAGTACTTC.

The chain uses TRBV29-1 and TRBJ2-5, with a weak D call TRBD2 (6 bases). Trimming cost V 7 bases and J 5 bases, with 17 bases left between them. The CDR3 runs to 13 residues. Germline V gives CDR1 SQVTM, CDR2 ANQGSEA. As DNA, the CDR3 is TGCAGCGCTCCGGTGGAGGGTTGGGAGACCCAGTACTTC. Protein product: CSAPVEGWETQYF.

The CDR3: CASSAQGVQETQYF. The CDR3 coding sequence is TGTGCCAGCAGTGCCCAGGGGGTGCAAGAGACCCAGTACTTC. V is TRBV5-4 and J is TRBJ2-5; 7 bases agree with TRBD1. CDR1 SGHNT and CDR2 YYREEE come from the germline V gene (reference sequence). Germline trimming cut 5 bases from V and 2 bases from J; bases unmatched to any gene: 6. There are 14 residues in the CDR3.